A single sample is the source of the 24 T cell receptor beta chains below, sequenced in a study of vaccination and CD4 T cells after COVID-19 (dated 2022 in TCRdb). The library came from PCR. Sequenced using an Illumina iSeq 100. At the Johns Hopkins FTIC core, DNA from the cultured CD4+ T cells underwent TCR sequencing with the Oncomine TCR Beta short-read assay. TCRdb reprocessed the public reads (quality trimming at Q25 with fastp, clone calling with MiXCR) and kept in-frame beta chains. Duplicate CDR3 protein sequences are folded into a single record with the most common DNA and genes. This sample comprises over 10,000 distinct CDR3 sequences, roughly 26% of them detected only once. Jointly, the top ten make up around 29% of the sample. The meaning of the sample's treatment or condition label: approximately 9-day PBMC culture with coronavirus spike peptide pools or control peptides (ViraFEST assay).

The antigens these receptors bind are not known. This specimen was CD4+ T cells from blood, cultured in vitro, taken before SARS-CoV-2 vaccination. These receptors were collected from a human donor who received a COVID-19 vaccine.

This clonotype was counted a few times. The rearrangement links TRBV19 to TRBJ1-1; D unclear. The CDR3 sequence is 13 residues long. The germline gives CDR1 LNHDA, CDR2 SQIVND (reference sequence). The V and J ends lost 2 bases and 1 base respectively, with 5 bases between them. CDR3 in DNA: TGTGCCAGTAGTATATCCAGGAACACTGAAGCTTTCTTT. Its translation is CASSISRNTEAFF.

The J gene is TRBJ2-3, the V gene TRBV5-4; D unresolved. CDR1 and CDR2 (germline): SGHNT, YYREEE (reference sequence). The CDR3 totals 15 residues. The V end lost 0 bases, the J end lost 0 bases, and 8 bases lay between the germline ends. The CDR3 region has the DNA TGTGCCAGCAGCTTGGGTCCACAAAGCACAGATACGCAGTATTTT. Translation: CASSLGPQSTDTQYF.

The CDR3 DNA follows: TGCAGTGCTAGCCTCCCGCCCAACTATGGCTACACCTTC. Translating it yields CSASLPPNYGYTF. The chain carries TRBV20-1 and TRBJ1-2; D not certain. Trimming removed 3 bases at V and 2 bases at J, with 10 bases between. CDR1 is DFQATT and CDR2 is SNEGSKA in the germline V gene (reference sequence). There are 13 residues in the CDR3.

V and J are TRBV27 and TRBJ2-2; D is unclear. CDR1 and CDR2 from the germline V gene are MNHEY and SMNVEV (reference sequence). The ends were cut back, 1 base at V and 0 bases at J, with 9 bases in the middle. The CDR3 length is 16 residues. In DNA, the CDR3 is TGTGCCAGCAGTTTATTATCGCTAGCGAACACCGGGGAGCTGTTTTTT. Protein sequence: CASSLLSLANTGELFF.

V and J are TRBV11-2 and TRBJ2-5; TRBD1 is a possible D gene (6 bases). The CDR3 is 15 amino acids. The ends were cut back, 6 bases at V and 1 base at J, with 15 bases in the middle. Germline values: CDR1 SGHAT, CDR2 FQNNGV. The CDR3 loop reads CASRTGVRIQETQYF. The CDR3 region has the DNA TGTGCCAGCAGGACAGGAGTGAGGATCCAAGAGACCCAGTACTTC. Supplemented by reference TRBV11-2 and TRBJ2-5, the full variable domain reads EAGVAQSPRYKIIEKRQSVAFWCNPISGHATLYWYQQILGQGPKLLIQFQNNGVVDDSQLPKDRFSAERLKGVDSTLKIQPAKLEDSAVYLCASRTGVRIQETQYFGPGTRLLVL.

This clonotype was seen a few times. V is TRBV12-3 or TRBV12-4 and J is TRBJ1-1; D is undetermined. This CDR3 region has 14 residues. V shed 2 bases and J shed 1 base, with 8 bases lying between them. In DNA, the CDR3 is TGTGCCAGCAGTTTATTCTCAGGGAACACTGAAGCTTTCTTT. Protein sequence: CASSLFSGNTEAFF.

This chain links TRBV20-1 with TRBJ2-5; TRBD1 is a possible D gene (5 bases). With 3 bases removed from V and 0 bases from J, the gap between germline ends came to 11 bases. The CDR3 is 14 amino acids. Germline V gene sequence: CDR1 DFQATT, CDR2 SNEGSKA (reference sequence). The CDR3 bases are TGCAGTGCTAGCCCGGACACATACCAAGAGACCCAGTACTTC. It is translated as CSASPDTYQETQYF.

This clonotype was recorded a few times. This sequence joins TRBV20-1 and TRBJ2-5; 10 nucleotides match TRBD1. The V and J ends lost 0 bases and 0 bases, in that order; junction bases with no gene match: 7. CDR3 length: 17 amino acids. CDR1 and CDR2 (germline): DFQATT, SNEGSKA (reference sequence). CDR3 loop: CSARDIPGQGYQETQYF. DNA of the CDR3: TGCAGTGCTAGAGATATTCCGGGACAGGGGTACCAAGAGACCCAGTACTTC.

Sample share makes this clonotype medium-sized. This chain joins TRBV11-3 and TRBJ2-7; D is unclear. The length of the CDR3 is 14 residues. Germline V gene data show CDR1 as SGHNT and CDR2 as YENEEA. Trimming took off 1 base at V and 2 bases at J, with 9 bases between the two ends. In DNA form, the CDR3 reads TGTGCCAGCAGCTTAGTAGCCGGAGCCTACGAGCAGTACTTC. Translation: CASSLVAGAYEQYF. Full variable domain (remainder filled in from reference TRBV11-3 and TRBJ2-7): EAGVVQSPRYKIIEKKQPVAFWCNPISGHNTLYWYLQNLGQGPELLIRYENEEAVDDSQLPKDRFSAERLKGVDSTLKIQPAELGDSAVYLCASSLVAGAYEQYFGPGTRLTVT.

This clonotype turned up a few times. CDR3 coding DNA: TGTGCCAGCAGTGAGAGCTTCGGTGGCTACACCTTC. This codes for CASSESFGGYTF. The chain recombines TRBV6-1 with TRBJ1-2; D not resolved. With 3 bases removed from V and 7 bases from J, the gap between germline ends came to 9 bases. This CDR3 comprises 12 residues. Looked up from germline, CDR1 is MNHNS and CDR2 is SASEGT.

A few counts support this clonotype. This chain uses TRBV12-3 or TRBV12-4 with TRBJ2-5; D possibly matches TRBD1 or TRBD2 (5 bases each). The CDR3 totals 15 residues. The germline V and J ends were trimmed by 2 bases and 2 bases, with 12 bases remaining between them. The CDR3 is CASSLWLEGQETQYF. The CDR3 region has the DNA TGTGCCAGCAGTTTATGGCTAGAGGGGCAAGAGACCCAGTACTTC.

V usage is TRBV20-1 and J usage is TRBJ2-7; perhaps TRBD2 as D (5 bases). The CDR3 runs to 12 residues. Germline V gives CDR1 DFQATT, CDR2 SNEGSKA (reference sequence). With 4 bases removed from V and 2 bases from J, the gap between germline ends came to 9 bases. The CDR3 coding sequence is TGCAGTGCTAAGTTGAGGGCCTACGAGCAGTACTTC. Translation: CSAKLRAYEQYF.

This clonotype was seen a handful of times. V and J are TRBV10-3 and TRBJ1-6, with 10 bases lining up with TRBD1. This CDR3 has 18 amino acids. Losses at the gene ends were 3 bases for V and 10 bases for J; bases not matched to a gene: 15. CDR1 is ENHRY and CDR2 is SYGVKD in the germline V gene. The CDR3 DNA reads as TGTGCCATCAGTGACCGGGGGGCCTTGGGGACAGGGGTGTCACCCCTCCACTTT. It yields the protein CAISDRGALGTGVSPLHF.

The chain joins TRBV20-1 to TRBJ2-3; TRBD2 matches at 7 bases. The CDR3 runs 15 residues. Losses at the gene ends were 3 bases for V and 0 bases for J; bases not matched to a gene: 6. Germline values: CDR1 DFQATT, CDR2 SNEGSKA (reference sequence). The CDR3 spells CSARGGFPSTDTQYF. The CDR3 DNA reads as TGCAGTGCTAGGGGGGGGTTCCCTAGCACAGATACGCAGTATTTT.

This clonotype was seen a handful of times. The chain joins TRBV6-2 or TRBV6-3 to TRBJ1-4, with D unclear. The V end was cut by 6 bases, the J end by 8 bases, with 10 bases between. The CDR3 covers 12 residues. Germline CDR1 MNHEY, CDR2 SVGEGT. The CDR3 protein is CASSKSGEKLFF. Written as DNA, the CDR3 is TGTGCCAGCAGCAAATCGGGGGAAAAACTGTTTTTT.

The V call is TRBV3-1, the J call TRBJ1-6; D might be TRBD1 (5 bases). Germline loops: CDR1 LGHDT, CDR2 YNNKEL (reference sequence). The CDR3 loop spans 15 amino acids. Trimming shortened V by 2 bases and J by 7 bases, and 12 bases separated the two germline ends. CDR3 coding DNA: TGTGCCAGCAGCCAAAGGGGACTGAAGAATTCACCCCTCCACTTT. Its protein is CASSQRGLKNSPLHF.

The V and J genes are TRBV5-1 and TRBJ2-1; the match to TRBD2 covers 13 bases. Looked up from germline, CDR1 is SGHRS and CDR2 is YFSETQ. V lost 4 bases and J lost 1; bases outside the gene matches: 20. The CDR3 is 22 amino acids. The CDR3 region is CASSITPPRLAGGRWSYNEQFF. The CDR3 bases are TGCGCCAGCAGCATCACCCCCCCGAGACTAGCGGGGGGCCGTTGGTCCTACAATGAGCAGTTCTTC.

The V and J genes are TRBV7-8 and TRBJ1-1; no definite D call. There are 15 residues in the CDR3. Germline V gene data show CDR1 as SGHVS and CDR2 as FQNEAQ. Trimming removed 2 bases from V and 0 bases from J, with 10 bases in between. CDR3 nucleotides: TGTGCCAGCAGCTTATTAGGCAGAATGAACACTGAAGCTTTCTTT. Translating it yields CASSLLGRMNTEAFF.

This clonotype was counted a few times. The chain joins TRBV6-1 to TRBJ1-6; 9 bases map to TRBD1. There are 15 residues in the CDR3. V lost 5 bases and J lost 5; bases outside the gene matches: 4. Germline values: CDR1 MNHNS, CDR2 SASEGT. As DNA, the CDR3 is TGTGCCAGCAGTCCCCGGACAGGGGATAATTCACCCCTCCACTTT. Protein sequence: CASSPRTGDNSPLHF.

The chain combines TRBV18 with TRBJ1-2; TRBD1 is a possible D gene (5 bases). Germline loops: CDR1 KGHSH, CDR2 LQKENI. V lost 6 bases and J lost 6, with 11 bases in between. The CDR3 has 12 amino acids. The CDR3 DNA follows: TGTGCCAGCTCCCGAATAGGGGATGGCTACACCTTC. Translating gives CASSRIGDGYTF.

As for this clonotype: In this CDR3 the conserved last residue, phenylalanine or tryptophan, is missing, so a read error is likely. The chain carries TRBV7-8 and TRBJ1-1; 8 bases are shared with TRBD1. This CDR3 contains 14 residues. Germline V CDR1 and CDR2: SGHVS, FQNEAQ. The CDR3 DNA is TGTGCCGGCAGCTTAGCGCAACAGGGGGCTGAAGCTTTCTCT. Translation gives CAGSLAQQGAEAFS.

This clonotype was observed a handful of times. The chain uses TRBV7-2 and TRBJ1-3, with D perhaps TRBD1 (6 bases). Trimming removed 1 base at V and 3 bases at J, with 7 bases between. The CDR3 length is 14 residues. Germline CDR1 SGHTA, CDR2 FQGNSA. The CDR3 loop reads CASSLGTDGNTIYF. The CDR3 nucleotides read TGTGCCAGCAGCTTAGGGACAGATGGAAACACCATATATTTT.

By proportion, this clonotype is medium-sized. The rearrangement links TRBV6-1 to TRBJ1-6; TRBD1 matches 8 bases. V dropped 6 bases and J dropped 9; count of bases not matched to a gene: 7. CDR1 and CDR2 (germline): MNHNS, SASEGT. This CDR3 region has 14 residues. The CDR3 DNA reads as TGTGCCAGCAGCCGGACAGGGAGGTTTTCACCCCTCCACTTT. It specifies CASSRTGRFSPLHF.

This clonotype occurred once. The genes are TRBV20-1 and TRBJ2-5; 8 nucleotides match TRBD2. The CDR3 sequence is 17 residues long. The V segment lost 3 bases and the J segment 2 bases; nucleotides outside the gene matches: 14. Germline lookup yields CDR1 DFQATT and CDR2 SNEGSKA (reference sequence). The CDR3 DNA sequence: TGCAGTGCTAGTCGCGGGGGGCAATACTCGTGGCAAGAGACCCAGTACTTC. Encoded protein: CSASRGGQYSWQETQYF.